This paragraph covers one T cell receptor (beta chain) sequence. Its antigen is as yet unknown. At one of its ends the junction is not consistent with the germline gene, which may arise from a read error. The record originates from a study of regulatory T cells in long-lasting Graves disease. The CDR3 consists of 16 residues. Per the germline V gene, CDR1 is SGDLS and CDR2 is YYNGEE. Broader study findings: Persistent disease favored TRBV28, TRBJ1-2 and TRBJ2-5. The TCR repertoire of persistent Graves' patients was less diverse than that of newly diagnosed ones.

Sample time point: newly diagnosed GD, antithyroid drugs for less than 3 months. TCR sequences were obtained from RNA taken from PBMCs. Arm-PCR with iRepertoire HTBI primers amplified the CDR3 regions for these TCR beta libraries. Authors' data handling: Overall, samples carried 62 TRBV and more than 13 TRBJ segments. TCRdb re-derived calls from the multiplex PCR reads in MiXCR, one entry per CDR3 protein. What appears here as the V and J calls and clone size reflects TCRdb's work, not the paper's. This repertoire shows a few hundred thousand distinct CDR3 sequences, less than 15% found once; its top ten account for roughly 15%. The data were also submitted as part of a second study, on T cells in Graves' hyperthyroidism and ophthalmopathy. That work adds: Researchers ran a first-round RT-PCR on the TCR CDR3 using the HTBI primer set.

This sequence originates from a woman in her forties or fifties with Graves disease. The chain carries TRBV9 and TRBJ2-1; D perhaps matches TRBD2 (6 bases). The specimen was peripheral blood mononuclear cells (PBMCs), collected at new diagnosis, from a patient treated with antithyroid drugs. In DNA form, the CDR3 reads TGTACCAGCAGCGTAGGAGGGTCAGCTTCCTACAATGAGCAGTTCTTC. This gives the protein CTSSVGGSASYNEQFF.